The 32 T cell receptor beta chains reported below all come from one sample, sequenced in a study of cytomegalovirus exposure and HLA in healthy donors. Primers: 60 Vbeta forward and 13 Jbeta reverse. TCRdb's table, derived via immunoSEQ multiplex PCR, lists solely in-frame clones and lacks some. The sample includes roughly 150,000 clones, around 85% seen only once; the top ten take 1%. The sequenced material came from PBMCs. Receptor source: a boy younger than 10 in good health and CMV-seronegative.

The chain joins TRBV28 to TRBJ2-7, with no clear D. The V and J ends lost 2 bases and 5 bases respectively, with 13 bases between them. Germline V gene lookup returns CDR1 MDHEN and CDR2 SYDVKM. The CDR3 loop spans 14 amino acids. CDR3 sequence: CASSLPLKANEQYF. CDR3 DNA sequence: TGTGCCAGCAGTTTACCCTTGAAAGCGAACGAGCAGTACTTC.

The gene calls are TRBV27 and TRBJ2-4; D possibly corresponds to TRBD2 (6 bases). The V and J ends lost 8 bases and 1 base respectively, with 12 bases between them. Germline V gene sequence: CDR1 MNHEY, CDR2 SMNVEV (reference sequence). CDR3 length: 14 amino acids. The CDR3 is CASRAGSAKNIQYF. The CDR3 region has the DNA TGTGCCAGCCGGGCGGGGTCGGCCAAAAACATTCAGTACTTC.

This clone occurred a few times. V gene TRBV7-6 combines with J gene TRBJ2-3; 10 positions match TRBD1. The CDR3 runs 15 residues. The germline V gene encodes CDR1 SGHVS and CDR2 FNYEAQ. Trimming at V came to 4 bases and at J to 1 base, leaving 2 bases not matched to a gene. DNA for the CDR3: TGTGCCAGCAGCTCCGACAGGGGGCGCACAGATACGCAGTATTTT. Translated: CASSSDRGRTDTQYF.

The V and J genes are TRBV29-1 and TRBJ2-7, with D perhaps TRBD1 (6 bases). V lost 6 bases and J 0 bases, leaving 18 bases between the germline ends. Per the germline V gene, CDR1 is SQVTM and CDR2 is ANQGSEA. The CDR3 consists of 15 residues. CDR3 bases: TGCAGCGTAGACGTAGGGACACCTAGCTCCTACGAGCAGTACTTC. It translates to CSVDVGTPSSYEQYF.

V usage is TRBV4-1 and J usage is TRBJ1-4; no clear D. Trimming took off 1 base at V and 2 bases at J, with 11 bases between the two ends. Germline CDR1 reads MGHRA; CDR2 reads YSYEKL. This CDR3 has 16 residues. CDR3 in amino acids: CASSQVSPRTNEKLFF. CDR3 DNA sequence: TGCGCCAGCAGCCAAGTAAGTCCGAGGACTAATGAAAAACTGTTTTTT.

Regarding this clone: One junction end disagrees with the germline gene, perhaps due to a read error. The J gene is TRBJ1-1, the V gene TRBV9; TRBD1 matches at 9 bases. Germline values: CDR1 SGDLS, CDR2 YYNGEE. The CDR3 loop spans 14 amino acids. In DNA form, the CDR3 reads TGTGCCAACAGCGCCCGACAGGGGGGGACTGAAGCTTTCTTT. It specifies CANSARQGGTEAFF.

The J gene is TRBJ2-2, the V gene TRBV2, with 8 bases fitting TRBD2. With V trimmed by 7 bases and J by 4 bases, 8 bases remained unmatched. Germline-derived CDR1 and CDR2 are SNHLY and FYNNEI. This CDR3 is built from 15 residues. The CDR3 bases are TGTGCCAGCACGTGGCGGGAGGTCGGCACCGGGGAGCTGTTTTTT. Amino acids: CASTWREVGTGELFF. The full variable domain, its missing parts supplied by reference TRBV2 and TRBJ2-2, is EPEVTQTPSHQVTQMGQEVILRCVPISNHLYFYWYRQILGQKVEFLVSFYNNEISEKSEIFDDQFSVERPDGSNFTLKIRSTKLEDSAMYFCASTWREVGTGELFFGEGSRLTVL.

The chain is built from TRBV19 and TRBJ2-7, with a possible D match to TRBD2 (6 bases). Germline V lookup: CDR1 LNHDA, CDR2 SQIVND (reference sequence). The ends were cut back, 5 bases at V and 0 bases at J, with 11 bases in the middle. The CDR3 loop spans 14 amino acids. The CDR3 sequence is CASSLDGSSYEQYF. As DNA, the CDR3 is TGTGCCAGTAGTCTGGACGGGAGCTCCTACGAGCAGTACTTC.

The chain combines TRBV7-9 with TRBJ2-7; 8 nucleotides line up with TRBD1. Looked up from germline, CDR1 is SEHNR and CDR2 is FQNEAQ (reference sequence). The CDR3 consists of 14 residues. V was pared by 2 bases and J by 6 bases, with 6 bases of the junction left unmatched. CDR3: CASSLTGGLAEQYF. The CDR3 DNA reads as TGTGCCAGCAGCTTAACAGGGGGATTGGCCGAGCAGTACTTC.

This chain connects TRBV27 to TRBJ2-3; TRBD2 aligns across 14 bases. Germline CDR1 and CDR2: MNHEY and SMNVEV (reference sequence). The CDR3 spans 17 residues. V gave up 5 bases and J gave up 4 bases; unmatched junction bases: 8. This CDR3 is CASSPRLAGGPADTQYF. CDR3 nucleotides: TGTGCCAGCAGTCCCCGACTAGCGGGGGGGCCAGCAGATACGCAGTATTTT.

This clone occurred a few times. V is TRBV27 and J is TRBJ1-2; no definite D call. V was shortened by 1 base and J by 5 bases, with 8 bases between the two germline ends. CDR1 is MNHEY and CDR2 is SMNVEV in the germline V gene (reference sequence). This CDR3 has 13 residues. The CDR3 here is CASSLYPGYGYTF. The CDR3, as DNA: TGTGCCAGCAGTTTATATCCGGGTTATGGCTACACCTTC.

Only one count was recorded for this clone. This chain joins TRBV27 and TRBJ1-2; D gene ambiguous. CDR3 length equals 12 residues. Germline CDR1 reads MNHEY; CDR2 reads SMNVEV (reference sequence). Trimming stripped 4 bases from V and 5 bases from J, with 8 bases between. Here the CDR3 DNA reads TGTGCCAGCAGTTCCCCGGTGTATGGCTACACCTTC. This encodes CASSSPVYGYTF.

This chain uses TRBV28 with TRBJ1-5, with TRBD1 identical over 7 bases. The CDR3 length is 16 residues. Germline-derived CDR1 and CDR2 are MDHEN and SYDVKM. V shed 4 bases and J 4 bases; nucleotides not matched to a gene: 10. The CDR3 DNA follows: TGTGCCAGCAGTTCCACCAGGGGGTTAGGGAATCAGCCCCAGCATTTT. Translated, it gives CASSSTRGLGNQPQHF.

The V call is TRBV7-2, the J call TRBJ2-1; a weak D match, TRBD2 (6 bases). The CDR3 is 15 amino acids. The ends were cut back, 3 bases at V and 2 bases at J, with 11 bases in the middle. Germline V lookup: CDR1 SGHTA, CDR2 FQGNSA. The CDR3 DNA sequence: TGTGCCAGCAGCTTGTGGCCGGGAGCCTACAATGAGCAGTTCTTC. This codes for CASSLWPGAYNEQFF.

J is TRBJ2-1 and V is TRBV28; 10 bases agree with TRBD1. J was trimmed by 7 bases and V by 2 bases; bases with no gene match: 5. Germline-derived CDR1 and CDR2 are MDHEN and SYDVKM. The CDR3 runs 15 residues. CDR3 in amino acids: CASSLPGTGDNEQFF. The DNA of the CDR3 is TGTGCCAGCAGTTTACCCGGGACAGGGGATAATGAGCAGTTCTTC.

The genes are TRBV28 and TRBJ1-5; D remains unclear. CDR1 and CDR2 (germline): MDHEN, SYDVKM. CDR3 length: 15 amino acids. V lost 5 bases and J lost 4, with 15 bases in between. The CDR3 DNA follows: TGTGCCAGCAGTGTAACCCGACGGGGTAATCAGCCCCAGCATTTT. Encoded protein: CASSVTRRGNQPQHF.

This chain links TRBV7-6 with TRBJ1-5; no clear D gene. The CDR3 has 13 residues. Trimming cost V 5 bases and J 7 bases, with 12 bases left between them. Germline CDR1 SGHVS, CDR2 FNYEAQ. The CDR3 bases are TGTGCCAGCAGCCCCACCCCCGGGCAGCCCCAGCATTTT. It yields the protein CASSPTPGQPQHF.

The rearrangement joins TRBV15 to TRBJ2-2; no clear D gene. This CDR3 is built from 15 residues. The germline V gene has CDR1 LNHNV and CDR2 YYDKDF (reference sequence). Trimming removed 0 bases from V and 4 bases from J, with 9 bases in between. The chain's CDR3 is CATSRDPTATGELFF. Here the CDR3 DNA reads TGTGCCACCAGCAGAGATCCTACAGCCACCGGGGAGCTGTTTTTT.

The rearrangement joins TRBV2 to TRBJ2-7, with D perhaps TRBD1 (6 bases). V lost 2 bases and J 3 bases, leaving 17 bases between the germline ends. The CDR3 loop spans 16 amino acids. Germline V lookup: CDR1 SNHLY, CDR2 FYNNEI. The CDR3 here is CASSESEPRGGYEQYF. The CDR3, as DNA: TGTGCCAGCAGTGAATCAGAGCCTCGAGGGGGCTACGAGCAGTACTTC.

The chain carries TRBV5-1 and TRBJ1-2; weak D call: TRBD1 (5 bases). This CDR3 is 14 amino acids long. Per germline, CDR1 SGHRS and CDR2 YFSETQ. Trimming took off 5 bases at V and 4 bases at J, with 15 bases between the two ends. CDR3 protein: CASSGAVFGYGYTF. CDR3 bases: TGCGCCAGCAGTGGGGCGGTGTTTGGCTATGGCTACACCTTC.

V usage is TRBV7-6 and J usage is TRBJ2-5; TRBD1 matches at 9 bases. Germline V gene lookup returns CDR1 SGHVS and CDR2 FNYEAQ. The CDR3 has 16 amino acids. V trimming: 0 bases; J trimming: 5 bases; junction bases outside the gene matches: 7. This chain's CDR3 is CASSLAGDRAGETQYF. In DNA, the CDR3 is TGTGCCAGCAGCTTAGCTGGGGACAGGGCGGGGGAGACCCAGTACTTC.

J is TRBJ1-5 and V is TRBV28; 7 bases are a match to TRBD1. The trim removed 5 bases at V and 3 bases at J, leaving 4 bases unmatched. This CDR3 comprises 14 residues. CDR1 and CDR2 from the germline V gene are MDHEN and SYDVKM. Written as DNA, the CDR3 is TGTGCCAGCAGTCTCGACAGGGTCAATCAGCCCCAGCATTTT. It yields the protein CASSLDRVNQPQHF. Full variable domain (missing parts from reference TRBV28 and TRBJ1-5): DVKVTQSSRYLVKRTGEKVFLECVQDMDHENMFWYRQDPGLGLRLIYFSYDVKMKEKGDIPEGYSVSREKKERFSLILESASTNQTSMYLCASSLDRVNQPQHFGDGTRLSIL.

The V and J genes are TRBV18 and TRBJ2-7; 10 nucleotides agree with TRBD2. V lost 3 bases, J lost 3 bases, and 5 bases stayed unmatched. The CDR3 runs 15 residues. In germline, CDR1 is KGHSH, CDR2 LQKENI. The CDR3 reads CASSPGLAGVYEQYF. The CDR3 DNA sequence: TGTGCCAGCTCACCCGGGCTAGCGGGAGTCTACGAGCAGTACTTC. The full variable domain, its missing parts supplied by reference TRBV18 and TRBJ2-7, is NAGVMQNPRHLVRRRGQEARLRCSPMKGHSHVYWYRQLPEEGLKFMVYLQKENIIDESGMPKERFSAEFPKEGPSILRIQQVVRGDSAAYFCASSPGLAGVYEQYFGPGTRLTVT.

The V gene is TRBV6-1, the J gene TRBJ2-7, with D possibly TRBD2 on 6 matching bases. The CDR3 contains 13 residues. Trimming took off 2 bases at V and 5 bases at J, with 10 bases between the two ends. Germline values: CDR1 MNHNS, CDR2 SASEGT. For the CDR3, the DNA is TGTGCCAGCAGTGAAATTTGGGAGGACGAGCAGTACGTC. This sequence encodes CASSEIWEDEQYV.

The chain employs TRBV2 and TRBJ2-5; 8 nucleotides match TRBD1. The V gene's germline CDR1 is SNHLY and CDR2 FYNNEI. The junction had 7 bases not matched to a gene; V was cut back by 5 bases and J by 5 bases. This CDR3 region has 14 residues. CDR3: CASSLDRGRETQYF. In nucleotides, the CDR3 is TGTGCCAGCAGTCTTGACAGGGGTAGGGAGACCCAGTACTTC.

The chain employs TRBV6-6 and TRBJ1-5, with D perhaps matching TRBD1 (5 bases). The CDR3 contains 16 residues. The V end was cut by 7 bases, the J end by 2 bases, with 18 bases between. Germline V gene lookup returns CDR1 MNHNY and CDR2 SVGAGI (reference sequence). CDR3 loop: CASTFAGGGGNQPQHF. The DNA of the CDR3 is TGTGCCAGCACCTTCGCCGGGGGAGGGGGCAATCAGCCCCAGCATTTT.

This chain connects TRBV5-5 to TRBJ2-7; TRBD2 might be the D (5 bases). The CDR3 runs 15 residues. Germline assignment: CDR1 SGHKS and CDR2 YYEKEE (reference sequence). Trimming removed 4 bases from V and 1 base from J, with 15 bases in between. CDR3 DNA: TGTGCCAGCAGCCCCGATGGACGCGGGTCCTACGAGCAGTACTTC. It translates to CASSPDGRGSYEQYF.

The table lists this clone with a count of one. This chain links TRBV27 with TRBJ2-7; 14 bases map to TRBD2. Trimming cost V 2 bases and J 12 bases; bases outside gene matches: 6. Germline loops: CDR1 MNHEY, CDR2 SMNVEV (reference sequence). This CDR3 is 14 amino acids long. CDR3 in amino acids: CASSLLGLAGVPYF. DNA of the CDR3: TGTGCCAGCAGTTTACTGGGACTAGCGGGAGTCCCGTACTTC.

Turning to this clone: Other DNA sequences in this sample translate to the same CDR3. J is TRBJ1-5 and V is TRBV6-1; the D gene is possibly TRBD1 (6 bases). This CDR3 spans 14 amino acids. V was shortened by 6 bases and J by 4 bases, with 13 bases between the two germline ends. Germline V gene data show CDR1 as MNHNS and CDR2 as SASEGT. The CDR3 region is CASSVLGGNQPQHF. Written as DNA, the CDR3 is TGTGCCAGCAGCGTACTAGGGGGAAATCAGCCCCAGCATTTT.

The rearrangement uses TRBV28 and TRBJ1-5; TRBD1 matches at 8 bases. The germline V gene has CDR1 MDHEN and CDR2 SYDVKM. Trimming removed 5 bases from V and 7 bases from J; junction bases left unmatched: 13. This CDR3 contains 16 residues. CDR3 in amino acids: CASSTPMDRVEQPQHF. CDR3 in DNA: TGTGCCAGCAGTACCCCCATGGACAGGGTAGAACAGCCCCAGCATTTT.

A single count supports this clone. The chain recombines TRBV15 with TRBJ2-7; D unclear. In germline, CDR1 is LNHNV, CDR2 YYDKDF (reference sequence). This CDR3 has 14 amino acids. V lost 5 bases and J lost 3, with 14 bases in between. CDR3 nucleotides: TGTGCCACCAGCCGTTATGGCAGTCACTACGAGCAGTACTTC. As protein: CATSRYGSHYEQYF.

The chain combines TRBV5-1 with TRBJ1-1; the D gene is possibly TRBD1 (6 bases). Germline V lookup: CDR1 SGHRS, CDR2 YFSETQ. The CDR3 is made up of 13 amino acids. V shed 5 bases and J shed 5 bases, with 13 bases lying between them. This CDR3 is CASRPGAGTEAFF. The DNA for the CDR3 is TGCGCCAGCAGACCAGGGGCAGGGACTGAAGCTTTCTTT.